Only a few counts were recorded for the clone carrying this TCR beta chain. Its cognate antigen is unknown. This entry belongs to a study of blood T cells in healthy people across ages. Study findings and constraints: Researchers report that TCR beta diversity correlated strongly with naive T cell percentage.

Germline V gene lookup returns CDR1 SGDLS and CDR2 YYNGEE. V lost 0 bases, J lost 1 base, and 18 bases lay in between. The CDR3 loop spans 18 amino acids. In terms of origin and age, donors were healthy Caucasian individuals from Russia aged about 6 to 95. A J-beta primer mix and a sample-barcoded 5' primer were used in a second PCR of roughly 7 to 12 cycles. Using its own MiXCR run on the 5' RACE reads, TCRdb lists one record per CDR3 protein. Of about 1,000,000 distinct CDR3 sequences in the sample, 40% to 55% were seen once. The sample was blood. The TCR originated in a woman in her sixties or seventies in good health. The rearrangement joins TRBV9 to TRBJ2-3; tentative D call: TRBD2 (5 bases). The CDR3 here is CASSVAQRVGLGTDTQYF. The CDR3 nucleotides are TGTGCCAGCAGCGTAGCCCAGAGAGTCGGACTCGGCACAGATACGCAGTATTTT. Based on the CDR3 plus reference TRBV9 and TRBJ2-3, the full variable domain is DSGVTQTPKHLITATGQRVTLRCSPRSGDLSVYWYQQSLDQGLQFLIQYYNGEERAKGNILERFSAQQFPDLHSELNLSSLELGDSALYFCASSVAQRVGLGTDTQYFGPGTRLTVL.